The 18 T cell receptor beta chains below all came from one sample that was sequenced in a study of T cell repertoires in aging, cancer and after chemotherapy. Peripheral blood genomic DNA, not sorted cells or RNA, was the template. Rearranged V-D-J TRB sequences were amplified with a mixed TRB-A/B primer pool. TCRdb analysed the multiplex PCR reads with MiXCR anew, one entry per CDR3 protein. The table has about 6,200 distinct CDR3 sequences, roughly 30% seen once; the top ten hold 8%. Sequenced sample: blood. Every receptor here comes from a human donor with a blood cancer.

This clonotype occurred a few times. The chain links TRBV28 to TRBJ2-7; D not certain. CDR1 and CDR2 from the germline V gene are MDHEN and SYDVKM. The V and J ends lost 2 bases and 2 bases respectively, with 10 bases between them. The CDR3 runs to 14 residues. CDR3: CASSLAQFPYEQYF. Written as DNA, the CDR3 is TGTGCCAGCAGTTTAGCACAGTTCCCCTACGAGCAGTACTTC.

The chain has TRBV24-1 and TRBJ1-2, with D unclear. Germline V CDR1 and CDR2: KGHDR, SFDVKD. The CDR3 totals 13 residues. Trimming removed 5 bases at V and 2 bases at J, with 8 bases between. The CDR3 DNA sequence: TGTGCCACCAGTGGAGGGCGGAACTATGGCTACACCTTC. Its protein is CATSGGRNYGYTF.

A note on this clonotype: This sequence may be a read error, since a much larger clone differs from it by one base. J is TRBJ2-3 and V is TRBV5-6; 10 bases are a match to TRBD2. Per germline, CDR1 SGHDT and CDR2 YYEEEE. CDR3 length equals 16 residues. The CDR3 sequence is CARSFRTSGSTDTQYF. CDR3 bases: TGTGCCAGAAGCTTCAGGACTAGCGGTAGCACAGATACGCAGTATTTT. The variable domain in full, with the rest retrieved from reference TRBV5-6 and TRBJ2-3, is DAGVTQSPTHLIKTRGQQVTLRCSPKSGHDTVSWYQQALGQGPQFIFQYYEEEERQRGNFPDRFSGHQFPNYSSELNVNALLLGDSALYLCARSFRTSGSTDTQYFGPGTRLTVL.

By sample fraction, this clonotype is medium-sized (0.01 to 0.1%). This chain connects TRBV14 to TRBJ2-2, with D perhaps TRBD2 (5 bases). V lost 4 bases to trimming and J lost 4 bases, with 16 bases between them. Germline V CDR1 and CDR2: SGHDN, FVKESK. CDR3 length equals 16 residues. The CDR3 loop is CASSLWYSGGTGELFF. DNA of the CDR3: TGTGCCAGCAGCCTTTGGTACAGCGGTGGCACCGGGGAGCTGTTTTTT.

Notes on this clonotype: The germline gene is not matched at one end of the junction; a read error may be the cause. The chain links TRBV5-3 to TRBJ1-6; TRBD1 agrees at 10 bases. TRBV5-3 is reported as an ORF; its role is uncertain. This CDR3 is 15 amino acids long. CDR3 in amino acids: CASGDPGQGNSPLHF. The DNA for the CDR3 is TGCGCCAGCGGTGACCCGGGACAGGGGAATTCACCCCTCCACTTT.

This clonotype is categorized as medium-sized. CDR3 protein: CASSPKSTDTQYF. In DNA form, the CDR3 reads TGTGCCAGCTCACCCAAGAGCACAGATACGCAGTATTTT. V and J are TRBV18 and TRBJ2-3; no clear D gene. The germline V gene encodes CDR1 KGHSH and CDR2 LQKENI. V lost 3 bases and J lost 0, with 4 bases in between. This CDR3 region has 13 residues.

V is TRBV27 and J is TRBJ1-1, with a weak D call TRBD1 (6 bases). CDR1 MNHEY and CDR2 SMNVEV come from the germline V gene (reference sequence). This CDR3 comprises 14 residues. Trimming left V 2 bases short and J 3 bases short, with 10 bases between. CDR3 amino acids: CASSLMGADTEAFF. The CDR3, as DNA: TGTGCCAGCAGTTTAATGGGGGCGGACACTGAAGCTTTCTTT.

J is TRBJ1-4 and V is TRBV6-6, with a possible D match to TRBD1 (6 bases). CDR1 is MNHNY, CDR2 SVGAGI, per germline (reference sequence). V was trimmed by 2 bases and J by 4 bases, leaving 14 bases between them. CDR3 size: 16 residues. In DNA, the CDR3 is TGTGCCAGCAGTTACCAGAGGGGGGGGCTTAATGAAAAACTGTTTTTT. It translates to CASSYQRGGLNEKLFF.

This chain links TRBV28 with TRBJ2-7; a possible D gene is TRBD1 (5 bases). Looked up from germline, CDR1 is MDHEN and CDR2 is SYDVKM. Trimming pared 2 bases from V and 0 bases from J, leaving 8 bases between. The CDR3 has 14 amino acids. This CDR3 is CASSLQGSSYEQYF. The CDR3 nucleotides read TGTGCCAGCAGTTTACAGGGTAGCTCCTACGAGCAGTACTTC.

This clonotype was seen only a few times. The CDR3 reads CASRVNSLSYNEQFF. The CDR3 DNA sequence: TGTGCCAGCAGGGTAAATAGTCTCTCCTACAATGAGCAGTTCTTC. The chain is built from TRBV28 and TRBJ2-1; D is unresolved. CDR1 and CDR2 (germline): MDHEN, SYDVKM. Trimming cost V 6 bases and J 0 bases, with 12 bases left between them. This CDR3 comprises 15 residues.

This clonotype occurred a few times. The chain employs TRBV7-6 and TRBJ2-1; 9 nucleotides line up with TRBD1. V lost 5 bases and J lost 2; bases outside the gene matches: 4. CDR1 and CDR2 (germline): SGHVS, FNYEAQ. The CDR3 runs to 15 residues. The CDR3 region has the DNA TGTGCCAGCAGCCCCCGACAGGGGGCCTACAATGAGCAGTTCTTC. This encodes CASSPRQGAYNEQFF.

A word on this clonotype: A much larger clonotype is one base distant, so this may be a read error. CDR3 nucleotide sequence: TGTGCCAACTCACCACCGGGGAGGGTGAACACCGGGGAGCTGTTTTTT. Its translation is CANSPPGRVNTGELFF. The chain joins TRBV18 to TRBJ2-2, with 7 bases aligning to TRBD2. From germline, CDR1 is KGHSH and CDR2 LQKENI. This CDR3 has 16 amino acids.

The chain couples TRBV28 to TRBJ1-4; TRBD1 aligns across 8 bases. The length of the CDR3 is 14 residues. Germline CDR1 MDHEN, CDR2 SYDVKM. With 6 bases clipped from V and 8 bases from J, the junction kept 8 bases outside the gene matches. The CDR3 region is CASRPGGVREKLFF. CDR3 DNA sequence: TGTGCCAGCAGGCCAGGGGGCGTTAGGGAAAAACTGTTTTTT.

This clonotype qualifies as large. The chain employs TRBV19 and TRBJ2-2; TRBD1 agrees at 7 bases. Germline CDR1 is LNHDA and CDR2 is SQIVND (reference sequence). The CDR3 contains 14 residues. Germline trimming cut 9 bases from V and 4 bases from J; bases unmatched to any gene: 8. The CDR3 bases are TGTGCCAGCGGAAGGGGGACAGCCACCGGGGAGCTGTTTTTT. Translating gives CASGRGTATGELFF. The full variable domain, its missing parts supplied by reference TRBV19 and TRBJ2-2, is DGGITQSPKYLFRKEGQNVTLSCEQNLNHDAMYWYRQDPGQGLRLIYYSQIVNDFQKGDIAEGYSVSREKKESFPLTVTSAQKNPTAFYLCASGRGTATGELFFGEGSRLTVL.

By share, this clonotype ranks as medium-sized. The chain links TRBV24-1 to TRBJ2-1; the match to TRBD1 covers 8 bases. This CDR3 spans 15 amino acids. Germline loops: CDR1 KGHDR, CDR2 SFDVKD. Trimming removed 7 bases from V and 1 base from J; junction bases left unmatched: 5. In DNA form, the CDR3 reads TGTGCCACCAGCCAACAGGGGGGTTCCTACAATGAGCAGTTCTTC. Its protein is CATSQQGGSYNEQFF.

The chain uses TRBV20-1 and TRBJ1-3; 8 bases are a match to TRBD1. This CDR3 spans 14 amino acids. J lost 0 bases, V lost 6 bases, and 4 bases had no gene match. Germline CDR1 DFQATT, CDR2 SNEGSKA (reference sequence). In DNA, the CDR3 is TGCAGTGCAGACGGGACAGGCTCTGGAAACACCATATATTTT. Amino acid sequence: CSADGTGSGNTIYF.

For this clonotype: One end of the junction does not line up with germline, which may come from a read error. V and J are TRBV5-1 and TRBJ2-7; 7 bases agree with TRBD2. Germline values: CDR1 SGHRS, CDR2 YFSETQ. The CDR3 has 14 residues. Here the CDR3 reads CASSWAGGSNEQYF. As DNA, the CDR3 is TGTGCCAGCAGTTGGGCGGGCGGGAGCAACGAGCAGTACTTC. Supplemented by reference TRBV5-1 and TRBJ2-7, the full variable domain reads KAGVTQTPRYLIKTRGQQVTLSCSPISGHRSVSWYQQTPGQGLQFLFEYFSETQRNKGNFPGRFSGRQFSNSRSEMNVSTLELGDSALYLCASSWAGGSNEQYFGPGTRLTVT.

The table lists this clonotype with a few counts. The J gene is TRBJ1-1, the V gene TRBV6-5; D gene uncertain. Germline lookup yields CDR1 MNHEY and CDR2 SVGAGI. The CDR3 is 13 amino acids. The V end lost 2 bases, the J end lost 1 base, and 5 bases lay between the germline ends. As DNA, the CDR3 is TGTGCCAGCAGTTACGGCGAGAACACTGAAGCTTTCTTT. Protein sequence: CASSYGENTEAFF.